This passage covers 4 T cell receptor beta chains from one sample sequenced in a study of blood T cell repertoires in COVID-19. Assay used: immunoSEQ multiplex PCR; TCRdb lists only in-frame clones, some missing. This table holds some 300,000 clones, 85% to 95% found once. The sequencing sample was made of PBMCs or T cells enriched from blood (not recorded which). The origin of the receptors is a young woman who had been exposed to COVID-19.

The chain combines TRBV5-5 with TRBJ2-2; D is unclear. Germline values: CDR1 SGHKS, CDR2 YYEKEE (reference sequence). The CDR3 length is 15 residues. V was pared by 0 bases and J by 6 bases, with 12 bases between. In DNA form, the CDR3 reads TGTGCCAGCAGCTTGGAATATTACAAACCCGGGGAGCTGTTTTTT. Translated: CASSLEYYKPGELFF.

The chain joins TRBV12-3 or TRBV12-4 to TRBJ1-2; D call uncertain. There are 13 residues in the CDR3. V gave up 5 bases and J gave up 4 bases, with 11 bases separating them. DNA of the CDR3: TGTGCCAGCAGTCAAACAGTCATCTATGGCTACACCTTC. Translating gives CASSQTVIYGYTF.

The V and J genes are TRBV5-1 and TRBJ1-1, with D perhaps matching TRBD1 (6 bases). Germline lookup yields CDR1 SGHRS and CDR2 YFSETQ. The CDR3 extends over 15 amino acids. Trimming took 3 bases from V and 2 from J, leaving 14 bases between them. Here the CDR3 reads CASSWGLQGNTEAFF. In DNA, the CDR3 is TGCGCCAGCAGCTGGGGACTACAGGGCAACACTGAAGCTTTCTTT.

The V and J genes are TRBV28 and TRBJ1-2, with D possibly TRBD1 on 6 matching bases. This CDR3 is built from 12 residues. The germline V gene encodes CDR1 MDHEN and CDR2 SYDVKM. V lost 5 bases and J 8 bases, leaving 12 bases between the germline ends. The CDR3, as DNA: TGTGCCAGCAGTCAACAGGGACGCGGCTACACCTTC. Its translation: CASSQQGRGYTF.